This T cell receptor (beta chain) comes out of a study of cytomegalovirus exposure and HLA in healthy donors. Whole-study findings and limits: Among CMV-associated TCR beta chains, most appeared HLA-restricted in a later analysis.

13 Jbeta primers and 60 Vbeta primers were used for the PCR. The data were produced by immunoSEQ multiplex PCR, yet TCRdb's version contains in-frame clones alone and is incomplete. Among about 110,000 clones listed, 70% were seen once. The length of the CDR3 is 14 residues. V lost 4 bases, J lost 4 bases, and 13 bases lay in between. Germline CDR1 reads LGHNA; CDR2 reads YSLEER. To note about this clone: Its antigen is unknown.

This TCR derives from a man younger than 40 in good health and CMV-seropositive. Sample: PBMCs. V and J are TRBV4-3 and TRBJ1-1; TRBD1 is a possible D gene (6 bases). The CDR3 nucleotides read TGCGCCAGCAGCCTCTACAGGGAGTTCACTGAAGCTTTCTTT. Protein: CASSLYREFTEAFF.